This T cell receptor (beta chain) was captured in a study of cytotoxic CD8 clonotypes in ibrutinib-treated CLL. Study in general: Investigators collected response samples after a median about twelve months of treatment, range 6 to 36.

Note on this clone: Its antigen is unidentified. This sample includes further DNA sequences coding for the same CDR3.

Libraries were prepared by immunoSEQ multiplex PCR; TCRdb keeps only in-frame clonotypes and omits some of them. This sample has about 300,000 clones, with more than 70% found just once. The CDR3 spans 13 residues. Germline CDR1 and CDR2: SGDLS and YYNGEE. Between the trimmed V and J ends, which lost 0 bases and 3 bases, there was a span of 7 bases. Whole-study results and caveats: Clonality was higher at ibrutinib response and returned toward baseline at progression.

The material sequenced was PBMCs, taken at disease progression, from a patient treated with ibrutinib. The chain links TRBV9 to TRBJ2-7; the D gene is possibly TRBD1 (5 bases). The sequence came from a human donor with chronic lymphocytic leukemia. The CDR3 spells CASSVGQSYEQYF. As DNA, the CDR3 is TGTGCCAGCAGCGTAGGACAGAGCTACGAGCAGTACTTC.